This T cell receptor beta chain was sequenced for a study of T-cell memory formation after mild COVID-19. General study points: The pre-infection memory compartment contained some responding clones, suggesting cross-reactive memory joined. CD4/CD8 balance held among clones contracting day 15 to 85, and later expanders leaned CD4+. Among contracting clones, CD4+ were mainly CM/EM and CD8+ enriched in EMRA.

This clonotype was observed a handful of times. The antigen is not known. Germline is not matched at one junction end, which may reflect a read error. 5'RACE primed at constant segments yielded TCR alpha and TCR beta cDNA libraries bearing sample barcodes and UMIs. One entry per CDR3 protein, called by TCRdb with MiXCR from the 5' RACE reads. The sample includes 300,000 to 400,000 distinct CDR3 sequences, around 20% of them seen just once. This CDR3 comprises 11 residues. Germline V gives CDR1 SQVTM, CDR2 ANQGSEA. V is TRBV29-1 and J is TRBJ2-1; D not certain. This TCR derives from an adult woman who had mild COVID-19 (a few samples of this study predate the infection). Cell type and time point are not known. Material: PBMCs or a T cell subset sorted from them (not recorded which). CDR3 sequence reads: CSVESAPTWLF. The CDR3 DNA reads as TGCAGCGTTGAATCGGCACCTACCTGGCTCTTC.